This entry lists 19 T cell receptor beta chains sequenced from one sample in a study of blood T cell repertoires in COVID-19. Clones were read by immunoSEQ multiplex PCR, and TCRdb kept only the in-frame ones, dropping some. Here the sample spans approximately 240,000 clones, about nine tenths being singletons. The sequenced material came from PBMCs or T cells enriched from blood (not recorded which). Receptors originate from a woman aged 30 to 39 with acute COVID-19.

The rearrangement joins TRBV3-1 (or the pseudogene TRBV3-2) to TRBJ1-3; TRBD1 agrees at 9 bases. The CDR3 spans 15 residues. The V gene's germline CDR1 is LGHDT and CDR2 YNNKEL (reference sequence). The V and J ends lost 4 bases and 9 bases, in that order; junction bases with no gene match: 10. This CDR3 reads CASSRGVQGAFTIYF. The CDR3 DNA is TGTGCCAGCAGCCGTGGCGTACAGGGGGCTTTCACCATATATTTT.

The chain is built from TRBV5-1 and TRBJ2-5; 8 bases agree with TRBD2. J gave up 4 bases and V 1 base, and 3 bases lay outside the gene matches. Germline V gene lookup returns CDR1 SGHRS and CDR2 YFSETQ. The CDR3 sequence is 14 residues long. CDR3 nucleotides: TGCGCCAGCAGCTTGTCCGGGAGGGGAGAGACCCAGTACTTC. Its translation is CASSLSGRGETQYF.

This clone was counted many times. Here the CDR3 reads CASGGWLAGGPYNEQFF. CDR3 DNA sequence: TGTGCCAGTGGGGGTTGGCTAGCGGGAGGGCCCTACAATGAGCAGTTCTTC. The genes are TRBV19 and TRBJ2-1, with 12 bases identical to TRBD2. J lost 2 bases, V lost 8 bases, and 10 bases had no gene match. Germline loops: CDR1 LNHDA, CDR2 SQIVND (reference sequence). The CDR3 has 17 amino acids.

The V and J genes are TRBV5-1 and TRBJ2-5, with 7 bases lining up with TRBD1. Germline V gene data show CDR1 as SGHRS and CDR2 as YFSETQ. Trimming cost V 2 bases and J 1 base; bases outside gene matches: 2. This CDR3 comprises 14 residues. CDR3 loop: CASSLGTAQETQYF. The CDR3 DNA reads TGCGCCAGCAGCTTAGGGACAGCCCAAGAGACCCAGTACTTC. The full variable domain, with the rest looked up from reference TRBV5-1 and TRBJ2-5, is KAGVTQTPRYLIKTRGQQVTLSCSPISGHRSVSWYQQTPGQGLQFLFEYFSETQRNKGNFPGRFSGRQFSNSRSEMNVSTLELGDSALYLCASSLGTAQETQYFGPGTRLLVL.

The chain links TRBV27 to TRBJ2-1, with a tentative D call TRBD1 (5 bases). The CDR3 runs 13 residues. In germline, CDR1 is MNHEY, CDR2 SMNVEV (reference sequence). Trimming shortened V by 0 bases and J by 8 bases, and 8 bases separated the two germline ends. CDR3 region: CASSLSWGDEQFF. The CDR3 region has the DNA TGTGCCAGCAGTTTATCGTGGGGCGATGAGCAGTTCTTC.

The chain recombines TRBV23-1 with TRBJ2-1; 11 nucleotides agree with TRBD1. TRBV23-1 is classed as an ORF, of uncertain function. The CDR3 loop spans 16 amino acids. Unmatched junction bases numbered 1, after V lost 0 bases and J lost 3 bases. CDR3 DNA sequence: TGCGCCAGCAGTCAATCGGGGACAGGGGGCTACAATGAGCAGTTCTTC. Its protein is CASSQSGTGGYNEQFF.

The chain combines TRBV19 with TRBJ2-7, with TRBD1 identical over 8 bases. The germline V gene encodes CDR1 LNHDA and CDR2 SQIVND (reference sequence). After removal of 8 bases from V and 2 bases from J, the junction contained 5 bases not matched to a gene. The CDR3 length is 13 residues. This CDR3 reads CASCRQGTYEQYF. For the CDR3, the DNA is TGTGCCAGTTGTCGACAGGGGACCTACGAGCAGTACTTC.

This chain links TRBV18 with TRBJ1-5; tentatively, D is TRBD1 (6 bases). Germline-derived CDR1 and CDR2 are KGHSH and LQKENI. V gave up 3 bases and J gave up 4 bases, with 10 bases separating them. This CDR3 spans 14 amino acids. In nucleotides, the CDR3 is TGTGCCAGCTCACCCCGGGGGGCAAATCAGCCCCAGCATTTT. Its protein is CASSPRGANQPQHF.

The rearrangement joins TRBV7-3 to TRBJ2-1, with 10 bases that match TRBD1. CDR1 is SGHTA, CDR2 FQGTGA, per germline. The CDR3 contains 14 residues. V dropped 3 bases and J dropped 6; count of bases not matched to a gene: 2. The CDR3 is CASSFGTGANEQFF. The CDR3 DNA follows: TGTGCCAGCAGCTTTGGGACAGGGGCCAATGAGCAGTTCTTC. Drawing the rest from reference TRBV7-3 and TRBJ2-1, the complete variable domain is GAGVSQTPSNKVTEKGKYVELRCDPISGHTALYWYRQSLGQGPEFLIYFQGTGAADDSGLPNDRFFAVRPEGSVSTLKIQRTERGDSAVYLCASSFGTGANEQFFGPGTRLTVL.

The CDR3 region has the DNA TGTGCCAGTGGACTAGCGGGAACCCGATCCTACGAGCAGTACTTC. As protein: CASGLAGTRSYEQYF. V is TRBV6-5 and J is TRBJ2-7, with 12 bases lining up with TRBD2. V was clipped by 9 bases and J by 1 base; unmatched bases: 7. The CDR3 contains 15 residues. Germline V CDR1 and CDR2: MNHEY, SVGAGI.

CDR3 nucleotide sequence: TGTGCCAGCAGCTCACTAGCTGGGTACGAGCAGTACTTC. Its translation is CASSSLAGYEQYF. The chain has TRBV5-4 and TRBJ2-7; D might be TRBD2 (6 bases). The germline V gene has CDR1 SGHNT and CDR2 YYREEE (reference sequence). The CDR3 is 13 amino acids. V lost 3 bases and J 4 bases, leaving 11 bases between the germline ends. The full variable domain, completed using reference TRBV5-4 and TRBJ2-7, is ETGVTQSPTHLIKTRGQQVTLRCSSQSGHNTVSWYQQALGQGPQFIFQYYREEENGRGNFPPRFSGLQFPNYSSELNVNALELDDSALYLCASSSLAGYEQYFGPGTRLTVT.

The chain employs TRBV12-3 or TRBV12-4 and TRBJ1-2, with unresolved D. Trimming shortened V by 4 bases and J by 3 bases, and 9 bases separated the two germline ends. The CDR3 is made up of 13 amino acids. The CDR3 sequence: CASSWAAYYGYTF. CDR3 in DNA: TGTGCCAGCAGTTGGGCAGCCTACTATGGCTACACCTTC.

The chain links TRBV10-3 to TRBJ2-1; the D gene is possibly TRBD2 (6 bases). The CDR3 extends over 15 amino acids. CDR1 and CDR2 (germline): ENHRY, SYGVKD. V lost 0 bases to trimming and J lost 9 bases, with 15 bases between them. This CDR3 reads CAISESLGRDVEQFF. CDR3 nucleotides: TGTGCCATCAGTGAGTCGTTAGGGCGGGATGTTGAGCAGTTCTTC.

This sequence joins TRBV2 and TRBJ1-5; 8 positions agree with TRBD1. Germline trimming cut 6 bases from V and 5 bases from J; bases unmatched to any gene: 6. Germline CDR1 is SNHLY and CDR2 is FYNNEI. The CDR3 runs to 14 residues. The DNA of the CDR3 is TGTGCCAGCAGCGCCGACAGGGGTTATCAGCCCCAGCATTTT. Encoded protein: CASSADRGYQPQHF.

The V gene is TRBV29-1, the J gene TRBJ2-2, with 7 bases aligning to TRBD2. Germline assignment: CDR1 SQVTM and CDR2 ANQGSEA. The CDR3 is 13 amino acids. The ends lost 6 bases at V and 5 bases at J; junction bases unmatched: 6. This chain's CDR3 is CSVLAVLTGELFF. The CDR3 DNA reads TGCAGCGTCCTAGCGGTTCTTACCGGGGAGCTGTTTTTT.

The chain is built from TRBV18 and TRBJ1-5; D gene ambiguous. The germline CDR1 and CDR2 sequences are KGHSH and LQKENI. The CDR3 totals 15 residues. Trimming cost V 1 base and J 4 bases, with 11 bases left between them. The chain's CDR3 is CASSPQETLNQPQHF. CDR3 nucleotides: TGTGCCAGCTCACCACAAGAGACACTTAATCAGCCCCAGCATTTT.

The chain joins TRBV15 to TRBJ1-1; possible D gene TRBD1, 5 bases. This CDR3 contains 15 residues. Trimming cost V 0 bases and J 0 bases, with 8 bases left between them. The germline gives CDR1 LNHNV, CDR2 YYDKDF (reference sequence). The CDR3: CATSRERGMNTEAFF. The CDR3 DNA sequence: TGTGCCACCAGCAGAGAAAGGGGCATGAACACTGAAGCTTTCTTT.

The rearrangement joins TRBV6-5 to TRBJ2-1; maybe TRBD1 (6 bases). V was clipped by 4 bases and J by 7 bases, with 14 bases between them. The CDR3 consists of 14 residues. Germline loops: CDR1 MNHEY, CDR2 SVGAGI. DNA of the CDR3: TGTGCCAGCAGTTCCAGGGGAGTGCGGAATGAGCAGTTCTTC. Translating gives CASSSRGVRNEQFF.

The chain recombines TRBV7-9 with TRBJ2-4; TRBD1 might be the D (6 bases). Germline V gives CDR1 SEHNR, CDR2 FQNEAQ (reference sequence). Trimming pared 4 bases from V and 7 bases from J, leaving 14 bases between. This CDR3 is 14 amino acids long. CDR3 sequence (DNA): TGTGCCAGCAGCTCAGGGGAAAAGGGGAACATTCAGTACTTC. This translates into CASSSGEKGNIQYF.